The 14 T cell receptor beta chains below all came from one sample that was sequenced in a study of a mutant IDH1 vaccine in newly diagnosed glioma. Time point given: week 5, during vaccination. Doses comprised 300 ug of mutant IDH1 20-mer peptide each, plus topical imiquimod. The antigens these receptors bind are not known. Sequencing used immunoSEQ multiplex PCR; TCRdb keeps in-frame clones, though not all of them. Among around 78,000 clones, around nine tenths were seen once, and the ten largest hold under 0.7%. The input for sequencing was PBMCs, taken from a glioma patient whose treatment included an IDH1 peptide vaccine. The receptors here all came from a woman aged 45-60 years with glioma.

The chain uses TRBV11-2 and TRBJ2-2; possible D gene TRBD1, 5 bases. The germline CDR1 and CDR2 sequences are SGHAT and FQNNGV. The CDR3 runs to 15 residues. V lost 7 bases, J lost 3 bases, and 15 bases lay in between. The CDR3 sequence: CASNGDSPHTGELFF. CDR3 in DNA: TGTGCCAGCAATGGTGACAGCCCCCACACCGGGGAGCTGTTTTTT.

The chain joins TRBV2 to TRBJ1-6; TRBD1 agrees at 9 bases. The V gene end was trimmed by 11 bases and the J gene end by 4 bases; junction bases not matched to a gene: 3. The length of the CDR3 is 13 residues. Germline V gene lookup returns CDR1 SNHLY and CDR2 FYNNEI. The CDR3 DNA reads TGTGCCGGGGGACAGGGATATAATTCACCCCTCCACTTT. Protein product: CAGGQGYNSPLHF.

This chain joins TRBV2 and TRBJ1-2; possible D gene TRBD1, 6 bases. Germline V CDR1 and CDR2: SNHLY, FYNNEI. There are 14 residues in the CDR3. The ends were cut back, 6 bases at V and 3 bases at J, with 14 bases in the middle. The CDR3 nucleotides are TGTGCCAGCAGCCTATTACAGGGCCACTATGGCTACACCTTC. It codes for CASSLLQGHYGYTF.

This CDR3 is CASSLDRGDIQYF. Here the CDR3 DNA reads TGTGCCAGCAGCCTGGACAGGGGAGACATTCAGTACTTC. V usage is TRBV7-3 and J usage is TRBJ2-4, with TRBD1 matching over 9 bases. This CDR3 region has 13 residues. After removal of 5 bases from V and 8 bases from J, the junction contained 4 bases not matched to a gene. The germline V gene has CDR1 SGHTA and CDR2 FQGTGA.

This chain uses TRBV18 with TRBJ2-7, with D possibly matching TRBD2 (6 bases). Germline V gives CDR1 KGHSH, CDR2 LQKENI. The CDR3 is made up of 14 amino acids. Trimming stripped 4 bases from V and 5 bases from J, with 15 bases between. CDR3 sequence (DNA): TGTGCCAGCTCACGCTCTCGGTGGGGGGACGAGCAGTACTTC. Protein sequence: CASSRSRWGDEQYF. Looking up the rest from reference TRBV18 and TRBJ2-7 gives the full variable domain: NAGVMQNPRHLVRRRGQEARLRCSPMKGHSHVYWYRQLPEEGLKFMVYLQKENIIDESGMPKERFSAEFPKEGPSILRIQQVVRGDSAAYFCASSRSRWGDEQYFGPGTRLTVT.

This rearrangement joins TRBV9 to TRBJ2-5, with D hard to call. The CDR3 extends over 13 amino acids. Trimming took 0 bases from V and 5 from J, leaving 8 bases between them. Germline CDR1 reads SGDLS; CDR2 reads YYNGEE. The CDR3 sequence is CASSVGLGETQYF. The CDR3 DNA follows: TGTGCCAGCAGCGTAGGGCTTGGGGAGACCCAGTACTTC.

This clone was seen a single time. This chain links TRBV9 with TRBJ2-1, with unresolved D. The ends were cut back, 1 base at V and 2 bases at J, with 1 base in the middle. CDR3 size: 12 residues. Germline V gives CDR1 SGDLS, CDR2 YYNGEE. CDR3: CASSVTYNEQFF. The CDR3 nucleotides read TGTGCCAGCAGCGTAACCTACAATGAGCAGTTCTTC.

The chain uses TRBV18 and TRBJ1-5, with TRBD1 as a possible D gene (5 bases). Deletions cut 1 base from V and 5 bases from J, with 9 bases between. Germline CDR1 reads KGHSH; CDR2 reads LQKENI. The CDR3 spans 14 residues. The CDR3: CASSPLDSDQPQHF. The CDR3, as DNA: TGTGCCAGCTCACCACTCGACAGTGATCAGCCCCAGCATTTT.

The chain carries TRBV2 and TRBJ2-7, with 7 positions matching TRBD1. The germline gives CDR1 SNHLY, CDR2 FYNNEI. The CDR3 contains 10 residues. The V gene end was trimmed by 8 bases and the J gene end by 9 bases; junction bases not matched to a gene: 4. The DNA for the CDR3 is TGTGCCAGCGGGGACAGCGGGCAGTACTTC. This codes for CASGDSGQYF.

In its sample, this clone was seen a few times. This chain uses TRBV7-8 with TRBJ2-5; either TRBD1 or TRBD2 may supply D (5 bases each). The CDR3 has 18 amino acids. V lost 5 bases, J lost 5 bases, and 27 bases lay in between. Germline V lookup: CDR1 SGHVS, CDR2 FQNEAQ. The CDR3 bases are TGTGCCAGCAGCCCATACCGACTCATATTGGGGGTAAAGGAGACCCAGTACTTC. Translation: CASSPYRLILGVKETQYF.

In this sample, this clone turned up once. As DNA, the CDR3 is TGTGCCAGCAGTAACCCGGGTGAGCAGTACTTC. It yields the protein CASSNPGEQYF. The chain couples TRBV28 to TRBJ2-7, with no clear D. The CDR3 is made up of 11 amino acids. The germline gives CDR1 MDHEN, CDR2 SYDVKM. V lost 5 bases, J lost 7 bases, and 9 bases lay in between.

This chain uses TRBV11-3 with TRBJ2-5, with TRBD1 matching over 10 bases. CDR3 length: 15 amino acids. Per the germline V gene, CDR1 is SGHNT and CDR2 is YENEEA. Unmatched junction bases numbered 7, after V lost 5 bases and J lost 4 bases. The CDR3 sequence: CASSPGTGASETQYF. CDR3 bases: TGTGCCAGCAGCCCCGGGACAGGGGCGTCAGAGACCCAGTACTTC.

This clone was observed a single time. The V gene is TRBV10-3, the J gene TRBJ2-2; D perhaps matches TRBD1 (5 bases). V lost 7 bases and J 8 bases, leaving 17 bases between the germline ends. The CDR3 sequence is 14 residues long. In germline, CDR1 is ENHRY, CDR2 SYGVKD. CDR3 nucleotide sequence: TGTGCCATCACTTCAGTTGGGGCCCCGGGGGAGCTGTTTTTT. As protein: CAITSVGAPGELFF.

This chain uses TRBV5-1 with TRBJ2-5, with 10 bases fitting TRBD2. V lost 4 bases and J lost 2; bases outside the gene matches: 8. The CDR3 covers 16 residues. Germline values: CDR1 SGHRS, CDR2 YFSETQ. The CDR3 nucleotides read TGCGCCAGCAGCCCGGGACTAGCGTCAATACAAGAGACCCAGTACTTC. Encoded protein: CASSPGLASIQETQYF.